The 17 T cell receptor beta chains below come from one sample, sequenced in a study of blood T cell repertoires in COVID-19. Assay: immunoSEQ multiplex PCR; the TCRdb copy retains only in-frame clones and omits some. The sample has about 170,000 clones, roughly 84% seen once; the top ten hold over 9.5%. The sequenced sample was peripheral blood. These TCRs come from a woman older than 75 with active or convalescent COVID-19.

Comment on this clone: Other DNA sequences in this specimen translate into the identical CDR3. The V and J genes are TRBV5-1 and TRBJ2-2; 7 bases agree with TRBD1. The CDR3 consists of 14 residues. The germline V gene has CDR1 SGHRS and CDR2 YFSETQ. With V trimmed by 3 bases and J by 5 bases, 4 bases remained unmatched. CDR3 sequence reads: CASSSSQGTGELFF. CDR3 bases: TGCGCCAGCAGCTCCTCACAGGGGACCGGGGAGCTGTTTTTT.

The rearrangement joins TRBV6-6 to TRBJ2-2, with unresolved D. Germline CDR1 is MNHNY and CDR2 is SVGAGI (reference sequence). CDR3 length equals 11 residues. The V gene lost 7 bases and the J gene lost 3 bases, with 3 bases spanning the gap. This CDR3 is CASTYTGELFF. The CDR3 bases are TGTGCCAGCACCTACACCGGGGAGCTGTTTTTT.

The chain combines TRBV2 with TRBJ2-1, with a weak D call TRBD1 (5 bases). This CDR3 region has 11 residues. Between the trimmed V and J ends, which lost 7 bases and 4 bases, there was a span of 5 bases. Germline V gene sequence: CDR1 SNHLY, CDR2 FYNNEI. CDR3 nucleotide sequence: TGTGCCAGCACAGGGTACAATGAGCAGTTCTTC. This codes for CASTGYNEQFF.

This chain uses TRBV6-5 with TRBJ2-7; 9 bases align to TRBD2. The CDR3 sequence is 14 residues long. Per germline, CDR1 MNHEY and CDR2 SVGAGI. The junction had 5 bases not matched to a gene; V was cut back by 6 bases and J by 2 bases. CDR3 sequence: CASSQTSGAYEQYF. CDR3 DNA: TGTGCCAGCAGCCAGACTAGCGGAGCCTACGAGCAGTACTTC.

For the CDR3, the DNA is TGTGCCAGCAGCCAAGATCTCCGGAGGGCAGGGGGGAATTCACCCCTCCACTTT. It yields the protein CASSQDLRRAGGNSPLHF. The V call is TRBV4-2, the J call TRBJ1-6; TRBD1 matches at 7 bases. Per the germline V gene, CDR1 is LGHNA and CDR2 is YNFKEQ. V shed 0 bases, J shed 7 bases, and the junction held 12 bases outside the gene matches. The CDR3 extends over 18 amino acids.

This chain uses TRBV5-4 with TRBJ2-1, with D maybe TRBD2 (7 bases). Trimming took off 4 bases at V and 0 bases at J, with 17 bases between the two ends. Germline V gives CDR1 SGHNT, CDR2 YYREEE (reference sequence). The CDR3 loop spans 17 amino acids. CDR3 in DNA: TGTGCCAGCAGCCCGCTGGGAGGGGGAAGCTCCTACAATGAGCAGTTCTTC. Translating it yields CASSPLGGGSSYNEQFF.

This clone appeared a few times. The chain combines TRBV16 with TRBJ1-1; 10 bases map to TRBD1. This CDR3 region has 15 residues. V trimming: 0 bases; J trimming: 3 bases; junction bases outside the gene matches: 1. CDR1 and CDR2 from the germline V gene are KGHSY and FQNENV. CDR3: CASSQSGQGDTEAFF. As DNA, the CDR3 is TGTGCCAGCAGCCAATCCGGACAGGGGGACACTGAAGCTTTCTTT. Looking up the rest from reference TRBV16 and TRBJ1-1 gives the full variable domain: GEEVAQTPKHLVRGEGQKAKLYCAPIKGHSYVFWYQQVLKNEFKFLISFQNENVFDETGMPKERFSAKCLPNSPCSLEIQATKLEDSAVYFCASSQSGQGDTEAFFGQGTRLTVV.

The chain links TRBV12-3 or TRBV12-4 to TRBJ2-7; 7 nucleotides agree with TRBD1. Trimming took 2 bases from V and 6 from J; bases not matched to a gene: 4. The CDR3 is 13 amino acids. The CDR3 loop is CASSLYRGSEQYF. For the CDR3, the DNA is TGTGCCAGCAGTTTATACAGGGGTAGCGAGCAGTACTTC.

This clone was seen just once. The chain links TRBV18 to TRBJ1-1; TRBD1 aligns across 9 bases. CDR3 length equals 15 residues. Germline values: CDR1 KGHSH, CDR2 LQKENI. The J segment lost 5 bases and the V segment lost 4 bases, leaving 8 bases of the junction unmatched. The CDR3: CASSRQQGARTEAFF. DNA for the CDR3: TGTGCCAGCTCACGGCAACAGGGGGCACGAACTGAAGCTTTCTTT.

This chain uses TRBV3-1 (or the pseudogene TRBV3-2) with TRBJ2-7, with TRBD2 as a possible D gene (5 bases). Germline CDR1 LGHDT, CDR2 YNNKEL (reference sequence). With 1 base removed from V and 5 bases from J, the gap between germline ends came to 6 bases. This CDR3 is 12 amino acids long. CDR3 bases: TGTGCCAGCAGCCAAGGAGGGAACGAGCAGTACTTC. Its protein is CASSQGGNEQYF.

In this sample, this clone turned up a few times. The rearrangement joins TRBV28 to TRBJ2-7; 10 bases map to TRBD1. CDR3 length equals 17 residues. Germline V CDR1 and CDR2: MDHEN, SYDVKM. V lost 6 bases and J lost 7; bases outside the gene matches: 18. CDR3 sequence (DNA): TGTGCCAGCAGACCACCTCTCCCGCCCCGGACAGGGGGTGAGCAGTACTTC. Translating gives CASRPPLPPRTGGEQYF.

The V gene is TRBV7-2, the J gene TRBJ1-2, with D possibly being TRBD1 (5 bases). Germline CDR1 is SGHTA and CDR2 is FQGNSA. The CDR3 contains 14 residues. V was pared by 5 bases and J by 3 bases, with 13 bases between. The CDR3 nucleotides read TGTGCCAGCAGCGAATCCCGGGGGTACTATGGCTACACCTTC. Amino acid sequence: CASSESRGYYGYTF.

The chain links TRBV4-1 to TRBJ2-7; 9 nucleotides align to TRBD2. Germline V gives CDR1 MGHRA, CDR2 YSYEKL. The CDR3 spans 16 residues. The V gene end was trimmed by 4 bases and the J gene end by 3 bases; junction bases not matched to a gene: 10. The CDR3 DNA reads as TGCGCCAGCAGCCTCATTTTGGGGACTAGCAGCTACGAGCAGTACTTC. Its protein product is CASSLILGTSSYEQYF.

The chain links TRBV30 to TRBJ1-1, with TRBD1 matching 7 bases. The germline V gene encodes CDR1 GTSNPN and CDR2 SVGIG (reference sequence). V dropped 0 bases and J dropped 1; count of bases not matched to a gene: 8. The CDR3 has 16 amino acids. The CDR3 loop reads CAWSVPQGVPNTEAFF. CDR3 nucleotides: TGTGCCTGGAGTGTACCTCAGGGGGTTCCGAACACTGAAGCTTTCTTT. Based on the CDR3 plus reference TRBV30 and TRBJ1-1, the full variable domain is SQTIHQWPATLVQPVGSPLSLECTVEGTSNPNLYWYRQAAGRGLQLLFYSVGIGQISSEVPQNLSASRPQDRQFILSSKKLLLSDSGFYLCAWSVPQGVPNTEAFFGQGTRLTVV.

The V and J genes are TRBV19 and TRBJ2-7; D perhaps matches TRBD2 (5 bases). V was clipped by 4 bases and J by 6 bases, with 16 bases between them. This CDR3 is 14 amino acids long. Germline CDR1 LNHDA, CDR2 SQIVND (reference sequence). This CDR3 reads CASSRFRTLGEQYF. The CDR3 coding sequence is TGTGCCAGTAGTAGGTTTCGGACTCTTGGCGAGCAGTACTTC.

V usage is TRBV27 and J usage is TRBJ2-3; D possibly corresponds to TRBD1 (6 bases). Germline CDR1 and CDR2: MNHEY and SMNVEV (reference sequence). This CDR3 contains 13 residues. Trimming took 6 bases from V and 3 from J, leaving 10 bases between them. The chain's CDR3 is CASRPGQTDTQYF. For the CDR3, the DNA is TGTGCCAGCAGGCCTGGACAGACAGATACGCAGTATTTT.

Only a few counts were recorded for this clone. The gene calls are TRBV28 and TRBJ1-2; TRBD1 matches at 7 bases. After removal of 7 bases from V and 8 bases from J, the junction contained 10 bases not matched to a gene. Germline-derived CDR1 and CDR2 are MDHEN and SYDVKM. This CDR3 contains 13 residues. The CDR3 protein is CASTLGQTGGYTF. The CDR3 DNA follows: TGTGCCAGCACCTTGGGACAGACGGGGGGCTACACCTTC.